This T cell receptor beta chain is drawn from a study of response to subunit inactivated influenza vaccine. TCRdb ran MiXCR on the RT-PCR reads and lists one entry per CDR3 protein. Counted here are under 550,000 distinct CDR3 sequences, about 7.6% occurring once; the ten biggest clones make up 10% to 15%. This clonotype was counted ten times or more. Its target is not known. V was clipped by 4 bases and J by 7 bases, with 7 bases between them. The V gene's germline CDR1 is KGHDR and CDR2 SFDVKD. The CDR3 sequence is 12 residues long. Overall study results and limits: That few new T cells are recruited by each seasonal influenza vaccination was the authors' suggestion.

The material was PBMCs from blood, obtained roughly 24 months after vaccination. This rearrangement joins TRBV24-1 to TRBJ1-5; D might be TRBD1 (6 bases). The origin of this receptor is a man between 50 and 75 years old who received an inactivated influenza vaccine. The CDR3 nucleotides read TGTGCCACCAGTGACGGGGGCCAGCCCCAGCATTTT. Translating gives CATSDGGQPQHF.